These 3 T cell receptor beta chains originate from one sample sequenced in a study of memory CD8 T cells in hepatitis C reinfection. The sample's time point: late/post reinfection, 12 to 24 weeks after detection. The sorted cells went straight to TCR sequencing with no prior in vitro expansion. Sequencing used immunoSEQ multiplex PCR; TCRdb keeps in-frame clones, though not all of them. This sample's clone table lists 61 clones. Sequenced material: HCV tetramer-positive CD8+ T cells sorted from blood. All receptors derive from a middle-aged man with hepatitis C virus infection.

The chain uses TRBV9 and TRBJ2-3, with 8 nucleotides matching TRBD2. This CDR3 spans 16 amino acids. With V trimmed by 4 bases and J by 6 bases, 13 bases remained unmatched. Germline values: CDR1 SGDLS, CDR2 YYNGEE. The CDR3: CASSPHGRAGGDTQYF. The CDR3 region has the DNA TGTGCCAGCAGCCCCCATGGGCGGGCGGGAGGTGATACGCAGTATTTT. Combining the CDR3 with reference TRBV9 and TRBJ2-3 gives the whole variable domain DSGVTQTPKHLITATGQRVTLRCSPRSGDLSVYWYQQSLDQGLQFLIQYYNGEERAKGNILERFSAQQFPDLHSELNLSSLELGDSALYFCASSPHGRAGGDTQYFGPGTRLTVL.

This clone was observed once. The J gene is TRBJ2-7, the V gene TRBV6-1, with 9 nucleotides matching TRBD2. Unmatched junction bases numbered 7, after V lost 6 bases and J lost 4 bases. CDR1 and CDR2 from the germline V gene are MNHNS and SASEGT. This CDR3 is built from 14 residues. Here the CDR3 DNA reads TGTGCCAGCAGCGTTAGCGGGAGCGGGTACGAGCAGTACTTC. Translated: CASSVSGSGYEQYF.

This clone was observed a few times. This rearrangement joins TRBV2 to TRBJ1-5, with D hard to call. Trimming took off 3 bases at V and 0 bases at J, with 9 bases between the two ends. CDR1 and CDR2 from the germline V gene are SNHLY and FYNNEI. The CDR3 contains 15 residues. CDR3 protein: CASSEGSHSNQPQHF. CDR3 sequence (DNA): TGTGCCAGCAGTGAGGGCAGCCATAGCAATCAGCCCCAGCATTTT.